This TCR beta chain appears in the sequencing data of a study of sequential checkpoint blockade in melanoma. Study-wide context: First-line arms were nivolumab then ipilimumab, or the reverse, randomized 1:1.

By proportion, this clone is medium-sized. This sample's treatment: randomized to nivolumab then ipilimumab (arm A) or the reverse (arm B). CDR1 is MNHGY and CDR2 is SAAAGT in the germline V gene. This CDR3 has 16 residues. V shed 2 bases and J 7 bases; nucleotides not matched to a gene: 9. Assay used: immunoSEQ multiplex PCR; TCRdb lists only in-frame clones, some missing. The sample records 2,500 to 3,000 clones, just under 20% being singletons. The chain carries TRBV6-8 and TRBJ2-1; 9 bases line up with TRBD2. This TCR derives from a human donor with melanoma. Sequencing was performed on tumor tissue (inferred from file names), taken from a patient given nivolumab and ipilimumab in sequence. CDR3 protein: CASSYTGGGASNEQFF. In DNA, the CDR3 is TGTGCCAGCAGTTACACAGGCGGGGGGGCATCAAATGAGCAGTTCTTC.